This T cell receptor beta chain was identified during a study of OX40 agonist ivuxolimab in advanced cancers. For the study at large: Averaging about 60 years in age, with a range of about 23 to 79, the cohort was 82.7% male.

Whole-study results and caveats: Dosing at 0.1 to 3.0 mg/kg was accompanied by clonal expansion of CD4+ and CD8+ blood T cells by week 6. Among expanded peripheral T cells, antigen specificity went undetermined. Low normalized clonal expansion also occurred in some nonresponding patients.

As for this clone: Antigen specificity is unknown.

V gave up 1 base and J gave up 0 bases, with 13 bases separating them. This CDR3 has 17 residues. Germline V gives CDR1 LNHNV, CDR2 YYDKDF (reference sequence). TCRdb's table, derived via immunoSEQ multiplex PCR, lists solely in-frame clones and lacks some. The sample shows fewer than 95,000 clones, around 90% of them seen only once. The rearrangement joins TRBV15 to TRBJ2-1, with D perhaps TRBD2 (5 bases). This clonotype was obtained from an adult with an advanced solid tumor such as melanoma, head and neck, liver or kidney cancer. Sequences were derived from CD4+ or CD8+ T cells sorted from blood, sampled in a trial of the OX40 agonist ivuxolimab. The chain's CDR3 is CATSRVRGFASYNEQFF. The CDR3 bases are TGTGCCACCAGCAGAGTAAGAGGGTTCGCCTCCTACAATGAGCAGTTCTTC.